Here is one T cell receptor beta chain with its context. Its specificity is not known. The data stem from a study of cytomegalovirus exposure and HLA in healthy donors. Regarding the study as a whole: Trimming of TCR beta V- and J-genes showed a link, identified in a later analysis, to a missense DCLRE1C variant. HLA allele associations emerged for under 20,000 TCR beta sequences in a later analysis, at 0.05 false discovery rate. The listing of roughly 160 TCR beta chains classed them as cytomegalovirus-associated. Earlier analysis found most TCR beta V segments productive about 87% or about 30% of the time.

The primer mix had 60 Vbeta and 13 Jbeta primers. TCRdb keeps only in-frame clones here, not all; method: immunoSEQ multiplex PCR. The sample holds about 130,000 clones, roughly 62% seen once. The CDR3 is 17 residues long. The germline V gene encodes CDR1 LNHDA and CDR2 SQIVND (reference sequence). After removal of 3 bases from V and 2 bases from J, the junction contained 7 bases not matched to a gene. This receptor was obtained from a man aged 30 to 39 in good health and CMV-seropositive. The rearrangement joins TRBV19 to TRBJ2-6; 7 nucleotides align to TRBD2. Material for sequencing was PBMCs. The CDR3 spells CASSIGLVGTGANVLTF. The CDR3 bases are TGTGCCAGTAGTATTGGACTAGTTGGGACTGGGGCCAACGTCCTGACTTTC.